These 32 T cell receptor beta chains originate from one sample sequenced in a study of blood T cell repertoires in COVID-19 (dated by TCRdb to the early 2020s). Library creation used the immunoSEQ multiplex PCR assay. Entries here come from immuneACCESS through TCRdb and include only in-frame sequences with V and J called. Some clones fail to appear in such tables; in the studies checked, an unresolved V gene covers under half of the shortfall, and the cause of the remainder is unknown. In this sample the table shows around 270,000 clones, around 89% of which occur a single time. The ten largest clones capture approximately 3.8% of the sample. Sequencing input: peripheral blood. The receptor set was obtained from a man aged 55 to 70 who had recovered from COVID-19.

J is TRBJ1-2 and V is TRBV18; no firm D call. CDR3 size: 14 residues. V lost 2 bases and J lost 1, with 8 bases in between. CDR1 and CDR2 from the germline V gene are KGHSH and LQKENI. The CDR3 region has the DNA TGTGCCAGCTCACCAGGGGAGCATAACTATGGCTACACCTTC. This translates into CASSPGEHNYGYTF.

The rearrangement uses TRBV5-1 and TRBJ1-4; D gene unclear. The CDR3 extends over 15 amino acids. The V end was cut by 3 bases, the J end by 0 bases, with 9 bases between. The germline gives CDR1 SGHRS, CDR2 YFSETQ. The CDR3 coding sequence is TGCGCCAGCAGCTATGAGATTGCAACTAATGAAAAACTGTTTTTT. Its translation: CASSYEIATNEKLFF.

The rearrangement links TRBV18 to TRBJ1-2, with 8 bases fitting TRBD1. The ends lost 6 bases at V and 1 base at J; junction bases unmatched: 10. This CDR3 spans 16 amino acids. Germline values: CDR1 KGHSH, CDR2 LQKENI. The CDR3 protein is CASSRDRNPGNYGYTF. CDR3 bases: TGTGCCAGCTCCCGGGACAGGAACCCTGGTAACTATGGCTACACCTTC.

This chain uses TRBV9 with TRBJ2-5; D is perhaps TRBD2 (7 bases). CDR3 length: 15 residues. The germline V and J ends were trimmed by 4 bases and 2 bases, with 15 bases remaining between them. Germline CDR1 is SGDLS and CDR2 is YYNGEE. The CDR3 sequence: CASSLGGRPQETQYF. The CDR3 nucleotides read TGTGCCAGCAGCCTCGGGGGGCGGCCTCAAGAGACCCAGTACTTC.

This clone was counted a single time. The CDR3 spells CATSNSGNIQYF. CDR3 DNA sequence: TGTGCCACCAGCAATTCAGGGAACATTCAGTACTTC. J is TRBJ2-4 and V is TRBV24-1; the D gene is possibly TRBD1 (5 bases). The germline V and J ends were trimmed by 7 bases and 7 bases, with 10 bases remaining between them. Looked up from germline, CDR1 is KGHDR and CDR2 is SFDVKD. This CDR3 spans 12 amino acids.

CDR3 DNA: TGTGCCAGCAGCATACGACCGACAGAACAAGAGACCCAGTACTTC. Translation: CASSIRPTEQETQYF. The rearrangement links TRBV7-2 to TRBJ2-5; tentative D call: TRBD1 (5 bases). The germline V gene encodes CDR1 SGHTA and CDR2 FQGNSA. There are 15 residues in the CDR3. Trimming removed 5 bases at V and 2 bases at J, with 15 bases between.

The rearrangement links TRBV3-1 (or the pseudogene TRBV3-2) to TRBJ2-5; possible D gene TRBD1, 5 bases. The germline V and J ends were trimmed by 0 bases and 3 bases, with 17 bases remaining between them. The germline V gene has CDR1 LGHDT and CDR2 YNNKEL (reference sequence). There are 17 residues in the CDR3. In DNA, the CDR3 is TGTGCCAGCAGCCAAGACATCCAGGGCTATGCCGAAGAGACCCAGTACTTC. It specifies CASSQDIQGYAEETQYF.

The V gene is TRBV7-9, the J gene TRBJ1-2; D might be TRBD1 (5 bases). There are 15 residues in the CDR3. The V gene lost 3 bases and the J gene lost 8 bases, with 19 bases spanning the gap. The V gene's germline CDR1 is SEHNR and CDR2 FQNEAQ (reference sequence). CDR3: CASSLPQGTPWGYTF. As DNA, the CDR3 is TGTGCCAGCAGCTTGCCTCAGGGTACCCCCTGGGGCTACACCTTC.

The CDR3, as DNA: TGTGCCAGCAGTTTAACTAGCGGGGGCCCCACAGATACGCAGTATTTT. Its translation: CASSLTSGGPTDTQYF. The rearrangement links TRBV7-9 to TRBJ2-3; TRBD2 agrees at 11 bases. The CDR3 covers 16 residues. Trimming cost V 6 bases and J 2 bases; bases outside gene matches: 7. CDR1 is SEHNR, CDR2 FQNEAQ, per germline (reference sequence).

V gene TRBV5-1 combines with J gene TRBJ2-7, with 8 nucleotides matching TRBD1. V shed 0 bases, J shed 1 base, and the junction held 6 bases outside the gene matches. The CDR3 covers 16 residues. Germline V gene lookup returns CDR1 SGHRS and CDR2 YFSETQ. CDR3 region: CASSLDSGGISYEQYF. CDR3 nucleotides: TGCGCCAGCAGCTTGGATTCAGGGGGCATATCCTACGAGCAGTACTTC.

This clone has just a few counts. The chain couples TRBV28 to TRBJ1-5, with D perhaps matching TRBD1 (5 bases). V lost 8 bases and J lost 7, with 24 bases in between. The germline V gene has CDR1 MDHEN and CDR2 SYDVKM. CDR3 length equals 16 residues. CDR3 coding DNA: TGTGCCAGCGATCCCCTGGGGGGAAAGGTGGGACAGCCCCAGCATTTT. Its translation is CASDPLGGKVGQPQHF.

The chain joins TRBV19 to TRBJ2-7; 8 nucleotides line up with TRBD1. The junction had 12 bases not matched to a gene; V was cut back by 5 bases and J by 3 bases. The CDR3 loop spans 16 amino acids. CDR1 is LNHDA and CDR2 is SQIVND in the germline V gene (reference sequence). CDR3 region: CASSPGQGLRYYEQYF. DNA for the CDR3: TGTGCCAGTAGTCCAGGACAGGGTTTGAGGTACTACGAGCAGTACTTC.

This chain connects TRBV4-2 to TRBJ2-5, with D perhaps matching TRBD2 (5 bases). V was shortened by 1 base and J by 1 base, with 13 bases between the two germline ends. The CDR3 extends over 16 amino acids. CDR1 and CDR2 from the germline V gene are LGHNA and YNFKEQ. CDR3 nucleotides: TGTGCCAGCAGCCAAGGAAGTAGTGGACTCCAAGAGACCCAGTACTTC. Translation: CASSQGSSGLQETQYF.

Worth noting for this clone: A read error may account for a junction end that differs from germline. The V gene is TRBV7-9, the J gene TRBJ2-7; unclear D gene. The CDR3 runs 15 residues. Germline V lookup: CDR1 SEHNR, CDR2 FQNEAQ (reference sequence). CDR3 nucleotides: TGTGCCAGCAACTTAGGTGGAGCGAACTCCTACGAGCAGTACTTC. Its translation is CASNLGGANSYEQYF.

The V call is TRBV4-2, the J call TRBJ2-3; 8 bases fit TRBD1. The CDR3 runs 18 residues. Germline-derived CDR1 and CDR2 are LGHNA and YNFKEQ. With V trimmed by 0 bases and J by 6 bases, 14 bases remained unmatched. This CDR3 is CASSQEGDFTGGWDTQYF. For the CDR3, the DNA is TGTGCCAGCAGCCAAGAAGGAGATTTTACAGGGGGGTGGGATACGCAGTATTTT.

The chain combines TRBV9 with TRBJ2-7, with a tentative D call TRBD1 (6 bases). With 4 bases removed from V and 4 bases from J, the gap between germline ends came to 12 bases. The CDR3 has 13 amino acids. Germline V gene lookup returns CDR1 SGDLS and CDR2 YYNGEE. In nucleotides, the CDR3 is TGTGCCAGCAGCCAGGGGATGAGTTACGAGCAGTACTTC. This encodes CASSQGMSYEQYF.

V and J are TRBV5-1 and TRBJ1-1, with D uncertain. V shed 4 bases and J shed 1 base, with 8 bases lying between them. CDR3 length: 13 amino acids. Germline values: CDR1 SGHRS, CDR2 YFSETQ. The CDR3 DNA reads TGCGCCAGCAGCGCACAGCAGAACACTGAAGCTTTCTTT. This encodes CASSAQQNTEAFF.

The CDR3 region is CASSLDGQGLYGYTF. CDR3 in DNA: TGCGCCAGCAGCTTGGACGGACAGGGTCTCTATGGCTACACCTTC. J is TRBJ1-2 and V is TRBV5-1; 8 bases agree with TRBD1. This CDR3 region has 15 residues. CDR1 SGHRS and CDR2 YFSETQ come from the germline V gene. V shed 0 bases and J 4 bases; nucleotides not matched to a gene: 5.

This chain connects TRBV5-6 to TRBJ2-7; 7 nucleotides line up with TRBD1. Germline assignment: CDR1 SGHDT and CDR2 YYEEEE. The V and J ends lost 4 bases and 2 bases, in that order; junction bases with no gene match: 3. The CDR3 sequence is 13 residues long. The CDR3 bases are TGTGCCAGCAGCCGACAGGGTACCTACGAGCAGTACTTC. It codes for CASSRQGTYEQYF.

J is TRBJ1-2 and V is TRBV5-4; D is perhaps TRBD1 (6 bases). CDR1 SGHNT and CDR2 YYREEE come from the germline V gene (reference sequence). CDR3 size: 15 residues. Trimming left V 0 bases short and J 3 bases short, with 12 bases between. The CDR3 here is CASSLGIGGYYGYTF. CDR3 DNA: TGTGCCAGCAGCTTGGGAATTGGGGGCTACTATGGCTACACCTTC.

This chain joins TRBV5-4 and TRBJ2-7; 16 bases map to TRBD2. V was pared by 4 bases and J by 4 bases, with 8 bases of the junction left unmatched. Germline-derived CDR1 and CDR2 are SGHNT and YYREEE (reference sequence). This CDR3 comprises 17 residues. The CDR3 DNA sequence: TGTGCCAGCAGCCCCGGGACTAGCGGGGGGGTCGGTTACGAGCAGTACTTC. The encoded protein is CASSPGTSGGVGYEQYF. Looking up the rest from reference TRBV5-4 and TRBJ2-7 gives the full variable domain: ETGVTQSPTHLIKTRGQQVTLRCSSQSGHNTVSWYQQALGQGPQFIFQYYREEENGRGNFPPRFSGLQFPNYSSELNVNALELDDSALYLCASSPGTSGGVGYEQYFGPGTRLTVT.

The V and J genes are TRBV6-2 or TRBV6-3 and TRBJ2-5, with D unclear. This CDR3 region has 13 residues. CDR1 is MNHEY and CDR2 is SVGEGT in the germline V gene. V lost 2 bases to trimming and J lost 5 bases, with 9 bases between them. CDR3 amino acids: CASSYGSFETQYF. CDR3 nucleotide sequence: TGTGCCAGCAGTTACGGTAGTTTTGAGACCCAGTACTTC.

This chain links TRBV19 with TRBJ1-2; TRBD1 matches 7 bases. The length of the CDR3 is 12 residues. V lost 6 bases and J lost 5; bases outside the gene matches: 3. Germline loops: CDR1 LNHDA, CDR2 SQIVND (reference sequence). The CDR3 DNA reads as TGTGCCAGTAGAGACAGGGAGTATGGCTACACCTTC. Translating it yields CASRDREYGYTF.

This sequence joins TRBV4-2 and TRBJ2-7; 8 bases are shared with TRBD1. V gave up 1 base and J gave up 3 bases; unmatched junction bases: 8. Germline CDR1 and CDR2: LGHNA and YNFKEQ. The CDR3 is 16 residues long. The CDR3 loop reads CASSQGMGTGDYEQYF. Written as DNA, the CDR3 is TGTGCCAGCAGCCAAGGAATGGGGACAGGAGACTACGAGCAGTACTTC.

The chain recombines TRBV4-1 with TRBJ1-1; TRBD1 matches at 9 bases. V lost 3 bases and J lost 1; bases outside the gene matches: 3. Germline CDR1 MGHRA, CDR2 YSYEKL. The CDR3 loop spans 15 amino acids. CDR3 coding DNA: TGCGCCAGCAGCCAGGCGACAGGGGGGAACACTGAAGCTTTCTTT. Translating gives CASSQATGGNTEAFF.

The rearrangement joins TRBV3-1 (or the pseudogene TRBV3-2) to TRBJ1-5, with unresolved D. The germline gives CDR1 LGHDT, CDR2 YNNKEL (reference sequence). V lost 5 bases and J lost 5, with 7 bases in between. The CDR3 length is 12 residues. DNA for the CDR3: TGTGCCAGCAGCGTCAGTGATCAGCCCCAGCATTTT. Translation: CASSVSDQPQHF.

This chain joins TRBV27 and TRBJ2-2; TRBD2 is a possible D gene (6 bases). CDR1 and CDR2 (germline): MNHEY, SMNVEV (reference sequence). The V end was cut by 8 bases, the J end by 6 bases, with 7 bases between. The CDR3 covers 11 residues. CDR3 in DNA: TGTGCCAGCCCGGGGGCCGGGGAGCTGTTTTTT. Translating gives CASPGAGELFF.

The V and J genes are TRBV7-2 and TRBJ2-4, with TRBD1 matching 7 bases. The length of the CDR3 is 13 residues. V lost 5 bases to trimming and J lost 9 bases; unmatched junction nucleotides: 7. From germline, CDR1 is SGHTA and CDR2 FQGNSA. The CDR3 bases are TGTGCCAGCAGCGCAGGGGACAGACCCATTCAGTACTTC. Protein product: CASSAGDRPIQYF.

The rearrangement joins TRBV6-2 or TRBV6-3 to TRBJ2-7; TRBD1 agrees at 8 bases. CDR3 length equals 14 residues. Losses at the gene ends were 0 bases for V and 6 bases for J; bases not matched to a gene: 4. Germline V lookup: CDR1 MNHEY, CDR2 SVGEGT. CDR3 amino acids: CASSYSTGVGEQYF. CDR3 nucleotide sequence: TGTGCCAGCAGTTACTCGACAGGGGTAGGCGAGCAGTACTTC.

This chain links TRBV4-1 with TRBJ1-4, with D possibly matching TRBD1 (6 bases). Trimming removed 1 base from V and 8 bases from J, with 14 bases in between. This CDR3 is 15 amino acids long. CDR1 is MGHRA and CDR2 is YSYEKL in the germline V gene. The CDR3 DNA is TGCGCCAGCAGCCAAGCGGGCCAGGGGCAAGAAAAACTGTTTTTT. Amino acids: CASSQAGQGQEKLFF.

This chain uses TRBV5-1 with TRBJ2-7, with D perhaps TRBD2 (5 bases). V dropped 7 bases and J dropped 0 bases, with 17 bases sitting between them. The germline CDR1 and CDR2 sequences are SGHRS and YFSETQ. There are 15 residues in the CDR3. CDR3 protein: CASRKEDQSSYEQYF. In nucleotides, the CDR3 is TGCGCCAGCCGGAAGGAGGACCAGAGCTCCTACGAGCAGTACTTC.

The chain joins TRBV6-5 to TRBJ1-5, with TRBD1 identical over 9 bases. Germline V gene data show CDR1 as MNHEY and CDR2 as SVGAGI. V lost 6 bases, J lost 4 bases, and 4 bases stayed unmatched. The CDR3 consists of 14 residues. Here the CDR3 reads CASRTGTGNQPQHF. The CDR3 DNA reads as TGTGCCAGCAGGACCGGGACAGGGAATCAGCCCCAGCATTTT.